The clone carrying this TCR beta chain was seen many times. This sample is part of a study of Graves' ophthalmopathy and Graves' hyperthyroidism. As the template, RNA transcripts were used to amplify TCR beta CDR3 regions. HTBI primers were employed in first-round RT-PCR, then a second-round multiplex PCR followed. TCRdb recomputed calls from the multiplex PCR reads with MiXCR, one row per CDR3 protein. The table shows 500,000 to 700,000 distinct CDR3 sequences, with 22% occurring only once. The V gene's germline CDR1 is LGHNT and CDR2 FRNRAP. This CDR3 contains 11 residues. Trimming left V 4 bases short and J 4 bases short, with 4 bases between.

The material sequenced was peripheral blood. The receptor comes from a woman between 18 and 29 years old with stable Graves' hyperthyroidism. Some clones in this sample may be carry-over from other donors' samples. The chain recombines TRBV12-5 with TRBJ1-1; D is uncertain. CDR3 region: CASGSTTEAFF. CDR3 bases: TGTGCTAGTGGTTCGACCACTGAAGCTTTCTTT.